These T cell receptor beta chains were read from a single sample in a study of beta chain features in type 1 diabetes. Generated by immunoSEQ multiplex PCR, the TCRdb table keeps only in-frame clones and is missing some. The repertoire consists of about 470,000 clones, with roughly 30% occurring once and the leading ten covering 0.05% to 0.065%. Material for sequencing was naive CD4+ T cells from blood. Source of these receptors: a man aged 18 to 30 in good health. CDR3s include the opening cysteine and the closing phenylalanine or tryptophan.

V gene | CDR3 protein
TRBV2 | CASSERFLEQYF
TRBV6-5 | CASSPALAAYYEQYF
TRBV10-3 | CAIRAAPWANTEAFF
TRBV7-2 | CASSLETRGDEQYF
TRBV6-5 | CASSQRDHYGYTF
TRBV29-1 | CSVVTGKDYEQYF
TRBV29-1 | CSVGTQGGSTDTQYF
TRBV29-1 | CSVGGSNQPQHF
TRBV9 | CASSNRDRGNEQFF
TRBV7-2 | CASSLTDTLEQYF
TRBV11-2 | CASSHGYADTQYF
TRBV7-9 | CASSLRLAGSTDTQYF
TRBV7-8 | CASSLEWQSETQYF
TRBV6-1 | CASSDTNQPQHF
TRBV7-2 | CASSRTGASYEQYF
TRBV5-6 | CASRRGSYEQYF
TRBV9 | CASSVAIQAGANVLTF
TRBV29-1 | CSGRGGLTSFNEQFF
TRBV29-1 | CSVDSRENSYNEQFF
TRBV29-1 | CSARQGVGTEAFF
TRBV7-9 | CASSSNRALSYEQYF
TRBV14 | CASSTITLRGDYGYTF
TRBV28 | CASSLTGPYEQYF
TRBV30 | CAWSVRRAHEQYF
TRBV11-2 | CASSRAGADEQFF
TRBV18 | CASSPDRVEQYF
TRBV4-3 | CASSQELGRDSYNEQFF
TRBV4-3 | CASSQEATGTEAFF
TRBV29-1 | CSVEGHRSYEQYF
TRBV9 | CASSVAGPNEQFF
TRBV29-1 | CSVERQPNTEAFF
TRBV25-1 | CASSRRGAGNTIYF
TRBV5-1 | CASSPYGRDEQYF
TRBV10-3 | CAISESSGTYEQYF
TRBV21-1 | CASSKEGYTF
TRBV25-1 | CASSEASGGMKVETQYF
TRBV6-5 | CASNRGHGTGELFF
TRBV5-1 | CASSAGVAGLGETQYF
TRBV7-9 | CASSPDPYNEQFF
TRBV10-3 | CAISEGSTEAFF
TRBV7-9 | CASSLAGYGYTF
TRBV7-8 | CASSSRQGSTEAFF
TRBV6-5 | CASRPQGRYEQYF
TRBV6-5 | CASSRQGRHEQYF
TRBV30 | CASKTGIRHEQYF